A selection of T cell receptor beta chains follows, all from one sample in a study of blood T cell repertoires in COVID-19. Assay used: immunoSEQ multiplex PCR; TCRdb lists only in-frame clones, some missing. The data show more than 200,000 clones, about 88% seen once. The sample taken for sequencing was peripheral blood. Source of these receptors: a woman in her sixties with COVID-19, enrolled during active disease. CDR3s include the opening cysteine and the closing phenylalanine or tryptophan. The order of the fields is J gene, V gene, D gene, clone size, CDR3 protein, CDR3 DNA. D genes are given only for firm matches. The size of a clone is reported for some rows only, either as once, few or many, or as a class for expanded clones.

TRBJ2-7,TRBV15,TRBD2,.,CATSRDPPGTKAGEGGEQYF,TGTGCCACCAGCAGAGATCCCCCAGGGACGAAGGCGGGAGAGGGAGGAGAGCAGTACTTC
TRBJ1-1,TRBV6-5,TRBD1,.,CASLPDRGVTEAFF,TGTGCCAGCCTCCCCGACAGGGGGGTCACTGAAGCTTTCTTT
TRBJ2-3,TRBV7-6,TRBD2,.,CASSLAGRGLDTQYF,TGTGCCAGCAGCTTAGCGGGGAGGGGTCTAGATACGCAGTATTTT
TRBJ1-5,TRBV10-3,.,.,CAISESWRGSQPQHF,TGTGCCATCAGTGAGTCGTGGAGGGGCAGCCAGCCCCAGCATTTT
TRBJ2-7,TRBV6-1,.,.,CASSEAGALYEQYF,TGTGCCAGCAGTGAAGCTGGGGCTCTCTACGAGCAGTACTTC
TRBJ1-2,TRBV29-1,TRBD1,.,CSAGGGQGELDGYTF,TGCAGCGCCGGGGGTGGACAGGGGGAATTGGATGGCTACACCTTC
TRBJ1-2,TRBV30,.,.,CAWSDGDGSYGYTF,TGTGCCTGGAGTGATGGGGATGGGAGCTATGGCTACACCTTC
TRBJ2-7,TRBV4-2,.,.,CASSPATRTIGEQYF,TGTGCCAGCAGCCCTGCGACTAGAACCATTGGCGAGCAGTACTTC
TRBJ1-3,TRBV6-5,TRBD1,.,CASSFRTGLPGNTIYF,TGTGCCAGCAGTTTCCGGACAGGACTTCCTGGAAACACCATATATTTT
TRBJ2-7,TRBV19,TRBD1,.,CASSRDRVEQYF,TGTGCCAGTAGTAGGGACAGGGTCGAGCAGTACTTC
TRBJ2-2,TRBV5-1,TRBD1,few,CASSFGQGAIGELFF,TGCGCCAGCAGCTTTGGACAGGGGGCGATCGGGGAGCTGTTTTTT
TRBJ1-2,TRBV30,.,.,CAWTRSPNYGYTF,TGTGCCTGGACTAGAAGCCCTAACTATGGCTACACCTTC
TRBJ2-1,TRBV5-1,.,.,CASSTGDEQFF,TGCGCCAGCAGCACAGGCGATGAGCAGTTCTTC
TRBJ2-7,TRBV27,TRBD1,.,CASSLPGTAGSYEQYF,TGTGCCAGCAGTTTACCCGGGACAGCCGGCTCCTACGAGCAGTACTTC
TRBJ1-5,TRBV7-2,TRBD1,.,CASSPGGHSNQPQHF,TGTGCCAGCAGCCCAGGGGGCCATAGCAATCAGCCCCAGCATTTT
TRBJ2-5,TRBV6-5,.,.,CASSYSVSGGRETQYF,TGTGCCAGCAGTTACTCAGTCTCCGGGGGTCGAGAGACCCAGTACTTC
TRBJ1-5,TRBV19,TRBD1,few,CASSIRQGNSNQPQHF,TGTGCCAGTAGTATTCGACAGGGGAATAGCAATCAGCCCCAGCATTTT
TRBJ1-1,TRBV11-3,.,.,CASSYAGAEAFF,TGTGCCAGCAGCTATGCGGGGGCTGAAGCTTTCTTT